The source of this T cell receptor beta chain is a study of blood T cell repertoires in COVID-19. Study in general: The United States, Italy and Spain were the sources of the acute and convalescent COVID-19 samples. Sources were T cells, B-cell-depleted T cells, or PBMCs; the material itself was cDNA or gDNA.

From germline, CDR1 is SQVTM and CDR2 ANQGSEA. V was pared by 7 bases and J by 4 bases, with 14 bases between. CDR3 length: 13 residues. Original data processing: Cell counts per sample came from amplifying reference gene primers. Generated by immunoSEQ multiplex PCR, the TCRdb table keeps only in-frame clones and is missing some. Clonal size and the V and J genes are those of that table, whereas D and trimming came from the DNA. This table holds tens of thousands of clones, approximately 86% found once. The receptor was isolated from a woman older than 75 with acute or convalescent COVID-19. Source material: peripheral blood. The gene calls are TRBV29-1 and TRBJ2-1, with D uncertain. CDR3 coding DNA: TGCAGCGCTCAGTCCAGCGATTACAATGAGCAGTTCTTC. It yields the protein CSAQSSDYNEQFF.